The sample holds many counts of the clone carrying this T cell receptor beta chain. This sample's time point: after trial treatment. Treatment noted: LDRT plus nivolumab, ipilimumab, low-dose cyclophosphamide and aspirin (RACIN trial). This entry comes from a study of low-dose radiotherapy and immunotherapy resistance in tumors. Background on the study: On an every-two-weeks schedule, patients received intravenous nivolumab 240 mg, along with ipilimumab 1 mg/kg every six weeks.

Gene-specific TRAV and TRBV primers were used for first-strand cDNA, covering alpha and beta chains. The TCRs were subjected to amplification over about 19 PCR cycles employing a constant-region primer in conjunction with a V-primer adapter. TCRdb re-analysed the reads in MiXCR, keeping a single row per CDR3 protein. The sample consists of some 40,000 distinct CDR3 sequences, roughly 20% of them appearing once. The sample here was PBMCs, taken after low-dose radiotherapy plus immunotherapy. The sequence was obtained from a female donor with ovarian cancer.

The CDR3 protein is CASSWGPVNTEAFF. The CDR3 bases are TGTGCCAGCAGTTGGGGGCCGGTGAACACTGAAGCTTTCTTT. The V and J genes are TRBV27 and TRBJ1-1; possible D gene TRBD1, 6 bases. The ends were cut back, 4 bases at V and 0 bases at J, with 9 bases in the middle. The CDR3 sequence is 14 residues long. Germline loops: CDR1 MNHEY, CDR2 SMNVEV (reference sequence).